These 2 T cell receptor beta chains came from one sample sequenced in a study of T cell clonality in common variable immunodeficiency (dated by TCRdb to the mid-2010s). The protocol used for the library was the immunoSEQ multiplex PCR assay. This is the immuneACCESS table as TCRdb keeps it, with only in-frame sequences that have V and J called. A part of the clones is gone; compared with another copy, unresolved V genes explain less than half, and the rest is unexplained. The sample features about 52,000 clones, and none is a singleton. The ten biggest clones cover more than 1.5% of the sample. The sequenced material came from peripheral blood mononuclear cells. All receptors derive from a person aged 18 to 75 in good health.

This clone was detected many times. The read terminates 3 residues ahead of where the CDR3 ends, so the germline J gene completes it. The chain carries TRBV30 and TRBJ2-5; 12 bases match TRBD2. V gave up 4 bases and J gave up 3 bases; unmatched junction bases: 3. The CDR3 runs to 14 residues. Germline CDR1 and CDR2: GTSNPN and SVGIG (reference sequence). The CDR3 reads CAWMRLAGEETQYF. The CDR3 bases that were read are TGTGCCTGGATGAGACTAGCGGGAGAAGAGACC.

This clone came up many times. The read falls 3 residues short of the CDR3 end, and the missing part is taken from the germline J gene. The genes are TRBV11-2 and TRBJ2-2; 8 nucleotides agree with TRBD1. CDR3 size: 15 residues. Per the germline V gene, CDR1 is SGHAT and CDR2 is FQNNGV. With V trimmed by 6 bases and J by 4 bases, 7 bases remained unmatched. The sequenced CDR3 bases are TGTGCCAGCAGACCAGGGGGCGCCGGCACCGGGGAG. It encodes CASRPGGAGTGE. Given in full, the CDR3 is CASRPGGAGTGELFF.